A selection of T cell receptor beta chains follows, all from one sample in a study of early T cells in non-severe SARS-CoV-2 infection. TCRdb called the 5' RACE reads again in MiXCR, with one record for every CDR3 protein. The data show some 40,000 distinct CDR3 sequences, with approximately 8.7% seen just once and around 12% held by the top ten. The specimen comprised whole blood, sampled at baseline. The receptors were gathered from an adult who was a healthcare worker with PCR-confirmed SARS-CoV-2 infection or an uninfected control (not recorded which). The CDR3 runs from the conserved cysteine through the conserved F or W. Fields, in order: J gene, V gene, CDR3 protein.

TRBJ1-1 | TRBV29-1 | CSVDRGLGNTEAFF
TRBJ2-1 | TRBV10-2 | CASSLWAVPYNEQFF
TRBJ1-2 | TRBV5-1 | CASSSPSGRQGGNYGYTF
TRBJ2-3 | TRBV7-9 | CASSLEVSAGAGDTQYF
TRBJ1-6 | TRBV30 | CAWSVINPQENSPLHF
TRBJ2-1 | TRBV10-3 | CAIRRTGTVNNEQFF
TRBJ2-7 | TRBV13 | CASSTYRKTYEQYF
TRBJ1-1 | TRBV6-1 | CASRESPNTEAFF
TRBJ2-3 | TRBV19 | CATERGDSTDTQYF
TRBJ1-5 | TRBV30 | CAWSTGALDQPQHF
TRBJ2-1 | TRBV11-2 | CASSLGTSVNEQFF
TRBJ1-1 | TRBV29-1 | CSGGTAGMNTEAFF
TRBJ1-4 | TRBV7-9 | CASSLVGQGTTNEKLFF
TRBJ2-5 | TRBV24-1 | CATSDLTKDRGSQETQYF
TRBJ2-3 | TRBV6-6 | CASSPTLAGPDRYAQYF
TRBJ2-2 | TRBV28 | CASSFLGGSTGELFF
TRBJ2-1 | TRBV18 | CASSPTGDEQFF
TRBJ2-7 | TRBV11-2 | CASSLEVGAHYEQYF
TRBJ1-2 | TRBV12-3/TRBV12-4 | CASSLGRGLGYTF
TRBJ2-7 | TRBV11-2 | CASRSIKASPGHSEQYF
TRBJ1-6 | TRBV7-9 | CASSRGQNSPLHF
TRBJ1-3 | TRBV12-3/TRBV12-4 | CASSSPGRLSSGNTIYF
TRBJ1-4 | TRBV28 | CASISGGTTNEKLFF
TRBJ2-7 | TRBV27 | CASSLASGAIYEQYF
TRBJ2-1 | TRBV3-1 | CASSQVLSGNEQFF